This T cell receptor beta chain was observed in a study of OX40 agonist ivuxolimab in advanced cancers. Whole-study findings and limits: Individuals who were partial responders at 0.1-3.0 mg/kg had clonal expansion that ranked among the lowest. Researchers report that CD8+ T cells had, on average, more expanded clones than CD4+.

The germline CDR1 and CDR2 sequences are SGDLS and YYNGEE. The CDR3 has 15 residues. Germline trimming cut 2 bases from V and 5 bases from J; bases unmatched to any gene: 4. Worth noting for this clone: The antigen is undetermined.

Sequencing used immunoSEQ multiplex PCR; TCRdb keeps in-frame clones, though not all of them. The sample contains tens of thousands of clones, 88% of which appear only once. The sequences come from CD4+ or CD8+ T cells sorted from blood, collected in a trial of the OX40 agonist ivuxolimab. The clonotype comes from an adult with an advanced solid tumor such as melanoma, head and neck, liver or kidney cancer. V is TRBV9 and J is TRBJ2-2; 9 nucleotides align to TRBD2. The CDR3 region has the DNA TGTGCCAGCAGCGTTAGCGGGAGTCGGACCGGGGAGCTGTTTTTT. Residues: CASSVSGSRTGELFF.